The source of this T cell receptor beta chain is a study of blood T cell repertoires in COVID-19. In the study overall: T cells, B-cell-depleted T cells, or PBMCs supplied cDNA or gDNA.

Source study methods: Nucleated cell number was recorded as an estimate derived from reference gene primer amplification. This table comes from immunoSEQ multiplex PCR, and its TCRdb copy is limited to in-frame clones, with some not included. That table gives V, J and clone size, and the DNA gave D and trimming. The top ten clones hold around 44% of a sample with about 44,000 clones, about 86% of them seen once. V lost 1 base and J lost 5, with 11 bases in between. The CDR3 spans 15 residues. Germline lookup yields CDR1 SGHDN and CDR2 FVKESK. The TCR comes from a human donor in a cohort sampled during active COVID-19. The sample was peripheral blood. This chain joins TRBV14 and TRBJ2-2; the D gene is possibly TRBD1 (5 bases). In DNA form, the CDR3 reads TGTGCCAGCAGCCAAGGATCAGGGTTTACCGGGGAGCTGTTTTTT. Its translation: CASSQGSGFTGELFF.